Following are 8 T cell receptor beta chains from one sample sequenced in a study of spatial heterogeneity in lung cancer. Sample time point: sample taken at primary tumor resection. MiXCR, run by TCRdb on the 5' RACE reads, gives a single entry per CDR3 protein. The sample has some 37,000 distinct CDR3 sequences; under 8% are singletons. The input for sequencing was PBMCs, taken at surgery. These receptors were collected from a female donor with early-stage non-small cell lung cancer.

This chain joins TRBV15 and TRBJ2-3; 9 nucleotides agree with TRBD1. The CDR3 consists of 17 residues. With 4 bases clipped from V and 2 bases from J, the junction kept 10 bases outside the gene matches. Germline assignment: CDR1 LNHNV and CDR2 YYDKDF (reference sequence). The CDR3 spells CATSILTGTGSTDTQYF. For the CDR3, the DNA is TGTGCCACCAGCATTCTCACCGGGACAGGGTCCACAGATACGCAGTATTTT.

This chain joins TRBV11-2 and TRBJ2-7; no definite D call. This CDR3 has 12 amino acids. Germline loops: CDR1 SGHAT, CDR2 FQNNGV. V lost 2 bases, J lost 3 bases, and 5 bases lay in between. CDR3 in amino acids: CASSLSDYEQYF. CDR3 nucleotide sequence: TGTGCCAGCAGCTTATCAGACTACGAGCAGTACTTC.

A note on this clonotype: A much more abundant neighbour one base away suggests this may be a read error. CDR3 residues: CASGVGYVQFF. The DNA for the CDR3 is TGTGCCAGCGGTGTAGGGTATGTGCAGTTCTTC. The J gene is TRBJ2-1, the V gene TRBV6-2 or TRBV6-3; D is unclear. CDR3 size: 11 residues. V shed 8 bases and J shed 12 bases, with 14 bases lying between them. The V gene's germline CDR1 is MNHEY and CDR2 SVGEGT.

This clonotype was seen at least ten times. The J gene is TRBJ1-5, the V gene TRBV7-8; 8 bases agree with TRBD1. Trimming cost V 8 bases and J 4 bases; bases outside gene matches: 7. CDR3 length: 14 amino acids. Germline V gene data show CDR1 as SGHVS and CDR2 as FQNEAQ. The CDR3, as DNA: TGTGCCAGCGGAAATCAGGGGGCTAATCAGCCCCAGCATTTT. Protein sequence: CASGNQGANQPQHF.

The rearrangement links TRBV7-2 to TRBJ2-2; D is undetermined. Trimming removed 5 bases from V and 7 bases from J, with 17 bases in between. The CDR3 totals 15 residues. In germline, CDR1 is SGHTA, CDR2 FQGNSA. The CDR3 sequence is CASSRLMGWGGELFF. The CDR3 nucleotides read TGTGCCAGCAGCCGCCTGATGGGGTGGGGCGGGGAGCTGTTTTTT. The full variable domain, rest sourced from reference TRBV7-2 and TRBJ2-2, is GAGVSQSPSNKVTEKGKDVELRCDPISGHTALYWYRQSLGQGLEFLIYFQGNSAPDKSGLPSDRFSAERTGGSVSTLTIQRTQQEDSAVYLCASSRLMGWGGELFFGEGSRLTVL.

This clonotype was picked up a small number of times. The rearrangement uses TRBV6-2 or TRBV6-3 and TRBJ2-2; D perhaps matches TRBD2 (5 bases). Germline lookup yields CDR1 MNHEY and CDR2 SVGEGT. V was trimmed by 6 bases and J by 5 bases, leaving 16 bases between them. The length of the CDR3 is 15 residues. The DNA for the CDR3 is TGTGCCAGCAGGGACTTTGAGCGTCGGACCGGGGAGCTGTTTTTT. Its protein is CASRDFERRTGELFF.

On this clonotype: A much larger clone differs by one base, so this may be a read error. The chain joins TRBV29-1 to TRBJ1-1, with D tentatively TRBD1 (5 bases). Germline assignment: CDR1 SQVTM and CDR2 ANQGSEA. Trimming took off 7 bases at V and 4 bases at J, with 16 bases between the two ends. The CDR3 sequence is 13 residues long. In nucleotides, the CDR3 is TGCAGCGCACCGACAGCCATGAGCACTGAAGCTTTCTTT. It encodes CSAPTAMSTEAFF. The full variable domain, in which reference TRBV29-1 and TRBJ1-1 provide the parts outside the CDR3, is SAVISQKPSRDICQRGTSLTIQCQVDSQVTMMFWYRQQPGQSLTLIATANQGSEATYESGFVIDKFPISRPNLTFSTLTVSNMSPEDSSIYLCSAPTAMSTEAFFGQGTRLTVV.

This clonotype was recorded many times. The chain uses TRBV15 and TRBJ2-5, with a tentative D call TRBD1 (5 bases). This CDR3 is 13 amino acids long. Between the trimmed V and J ends, which lost 1 base and 4 bases, there was a span of 7 bases. Germline lookup yields CDR1 LNHNV and CDR2 YYDKDF (reference sequence). The chain's CDR3 is CATSRGQLETQYF. CDR3 coding DNA: TGTGCCACCAGCAGAGGACAGTTAGAGACCCAGTACTTC.